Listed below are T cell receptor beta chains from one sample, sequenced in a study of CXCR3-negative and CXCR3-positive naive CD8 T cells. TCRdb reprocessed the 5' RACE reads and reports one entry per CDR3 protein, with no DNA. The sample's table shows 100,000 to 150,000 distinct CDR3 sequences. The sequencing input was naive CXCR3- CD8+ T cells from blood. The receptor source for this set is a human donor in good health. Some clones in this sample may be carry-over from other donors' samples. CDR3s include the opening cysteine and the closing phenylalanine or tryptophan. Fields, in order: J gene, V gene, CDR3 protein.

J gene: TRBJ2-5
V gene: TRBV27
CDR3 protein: CASSPSSPRETQYF

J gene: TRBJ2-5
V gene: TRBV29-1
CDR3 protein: CSVDPQGAETQYF

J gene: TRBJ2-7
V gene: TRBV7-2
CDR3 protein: CASSLGFTGAYEQYF

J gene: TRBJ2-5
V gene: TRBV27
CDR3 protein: CASSSLGTSGQETQYF

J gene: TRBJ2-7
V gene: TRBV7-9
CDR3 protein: CASSLRDLPYEQYF

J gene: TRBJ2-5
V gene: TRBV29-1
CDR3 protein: CSVEGDSHIETQYF

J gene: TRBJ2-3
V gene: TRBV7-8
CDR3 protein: CASSLRETRTDTQYF

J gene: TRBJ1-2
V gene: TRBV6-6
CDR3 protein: CASSPVSNYGYTF

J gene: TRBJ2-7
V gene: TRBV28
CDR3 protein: CASSSILRDRSYEQYF

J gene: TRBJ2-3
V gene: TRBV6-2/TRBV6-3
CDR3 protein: CASSFPGGLAWRGTDTQYF

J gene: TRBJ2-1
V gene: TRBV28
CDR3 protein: CASVFEGSVRMSSYNEQFF

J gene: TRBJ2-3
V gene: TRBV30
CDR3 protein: CAWSPGTATSTDTQYF

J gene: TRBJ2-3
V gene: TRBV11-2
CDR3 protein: CASSLEARTTDTQYF

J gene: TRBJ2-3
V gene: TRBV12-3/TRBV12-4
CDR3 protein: CASSQQGRGDTQYF

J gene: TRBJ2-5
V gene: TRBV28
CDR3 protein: CASSSMTVYQETQYF

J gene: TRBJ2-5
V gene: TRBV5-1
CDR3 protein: CASSLASGAGETQYF

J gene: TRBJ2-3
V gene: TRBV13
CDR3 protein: CASSFNVPTDTQYF

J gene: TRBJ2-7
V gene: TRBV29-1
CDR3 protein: CSVETPTSGIHYEQYF

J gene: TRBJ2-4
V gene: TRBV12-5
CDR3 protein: CASGLVSEMVNIQYF

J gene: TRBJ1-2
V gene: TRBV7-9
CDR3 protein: CASTFRDRNLNYGYTF

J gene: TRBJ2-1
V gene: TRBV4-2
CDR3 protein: CASSQDYSGSWDEQFF

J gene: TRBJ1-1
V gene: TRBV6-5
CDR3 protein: CASSKLDRLNTEAFF

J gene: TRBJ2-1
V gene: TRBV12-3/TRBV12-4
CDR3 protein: CASSDDRRDNEQFF

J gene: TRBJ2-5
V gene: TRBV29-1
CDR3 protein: CSVFGQVGTQYF

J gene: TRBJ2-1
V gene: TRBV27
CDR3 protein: CASSPGSLLVEQFF

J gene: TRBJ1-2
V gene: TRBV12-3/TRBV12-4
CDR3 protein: CASTHSRRPTNGYTF

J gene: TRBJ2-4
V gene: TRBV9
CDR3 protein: CASSVGISAAKDIQYF

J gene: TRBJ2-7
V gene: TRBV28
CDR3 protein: CAGGGRGQQYF

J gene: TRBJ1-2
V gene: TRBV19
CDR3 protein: CATSAGRTDNYGYTF

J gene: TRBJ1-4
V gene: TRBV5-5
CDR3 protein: CASSLRDVGANEKLFF

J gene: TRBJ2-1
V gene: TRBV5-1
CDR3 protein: CASNSVTAAGYNEQFF

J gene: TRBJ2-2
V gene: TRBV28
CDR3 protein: CASSFLVGTSGNTGELFF

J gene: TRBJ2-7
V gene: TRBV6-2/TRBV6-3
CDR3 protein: CASSWVRGRANSYEQYF

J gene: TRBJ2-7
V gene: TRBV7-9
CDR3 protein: CASSLSSNEQYF

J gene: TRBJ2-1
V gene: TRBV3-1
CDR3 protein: CASSPNTPGKLSYNEQFF

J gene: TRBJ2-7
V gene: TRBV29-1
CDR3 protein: CSVEGDYEQYF

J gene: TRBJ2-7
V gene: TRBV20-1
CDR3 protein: CSPREVGQSYEQYF